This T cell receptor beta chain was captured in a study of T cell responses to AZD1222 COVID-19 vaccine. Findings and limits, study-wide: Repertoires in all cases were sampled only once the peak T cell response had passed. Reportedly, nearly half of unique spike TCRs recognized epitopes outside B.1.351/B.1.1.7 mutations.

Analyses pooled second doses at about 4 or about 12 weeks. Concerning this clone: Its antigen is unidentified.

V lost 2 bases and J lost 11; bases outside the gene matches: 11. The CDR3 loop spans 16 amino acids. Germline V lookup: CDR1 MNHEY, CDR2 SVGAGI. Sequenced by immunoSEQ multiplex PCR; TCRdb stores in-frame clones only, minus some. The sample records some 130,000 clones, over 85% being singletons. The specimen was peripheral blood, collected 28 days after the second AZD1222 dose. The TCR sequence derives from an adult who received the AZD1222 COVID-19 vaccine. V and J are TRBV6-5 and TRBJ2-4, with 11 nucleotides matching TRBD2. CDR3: CASSYGRTSGRQVQYF. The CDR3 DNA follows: TGTGCCAGCAGTTACGGCCGGACTAGCGGGCGACAGGTTCAGTACTTC.